A selection of T cell receptor beta chains follows, all from one sample in a study of T cell responses to AZD1222 COVID-19 vaccine. This table comes from immunoSEQ multiplex PCR, and its TCRdb copy is limited to in-frame clones, with some not included. The table has around 95,000 clones, around 90% seen once; the top ten hold 1.7%. The source was peripheral blood, collected on day 0 of AZD1222 vaccination. These receptors were obtained from an adult in good health. Each CDR3 is given with its conserved first and last residue.

length,J,V,CDR3
15,TRBJ2-5,TRBV9,CASSVMGLAEETQYF
14,TRBJ1-1,TRBV18,CASSLAQGLTEAFF
15,TRBJ2-3,TRBV19,CASSTQAGPTDTQYF
16,TRBJ2-2,TRBV2,CASSPRGQTNTGELFF
15,TRBJ2-1,TRBV6-4,CASSVAAGSDNEQFF
17,TRBJ2-1,TRBV7-2,CASSLAYSGSSYNEQFF
16,TRBJ2-4,TRBV19,CASTRGPYVAKNIQYF
14,TRBJ1-1,TRBV7-9,CASSLASRTIEAFF
13,TRBJ1-5,TRBV7-2,CASSLERDQPQHF
17,TRBJ2-2,TRBV24-1,CATSDFIRRKGTGELFF
11,TRBJ2-7,TRBV29-1,CSVGRTYEQYF
13,TRBJ2-7,TRBV27,CASSGSRSYEQYF
16,TRBJ2-1,TRBV9,CASSVEGSAMYNEQFF
13,TRBJ1-2,TRBV5-1,CASSFVEQGGYTF
17,TRBJ1-4,TRBV11-2,CASSKRSPGSVPEKLFF
12,TRBJ1-4,TRBV28,CASSLYKEKLFF
15,TRBJ1-2,TRBV28,CASSPRGGYWYGYTF
14,TRBJ2-5,TRBV30,CASTLAGDGETQYF
17,TRBJ2-1,TRBV29-1,CSVGGGDVTGGPDEQFF
15,TRBJ2-7,TRBV9,CASSVRSGNTYEQYF
14,TRBJ2-2,TRBV28,CASSLAQFTGELFF
14,TRBJ1-1,TRBV6-2/TRBV6-3,CASSPGTGGTEAFF
13,TRBJ2-4,TRBV27,CASSLRDPNIQYF
14,TRBJ2-1,TRBV30,CAWSTPWTALGPFF
14,TRBJ2-7,TRBV28,CASRGGGIGHEQYF
18,TRBJ1-6,TRBV30,CAWSVYRTGGYVNSPLHF
13,TRBJ1-5,TRBV14,CASSQDAGRPQHF
13,TRBJ2-7,TRBV10-2,CASCRDRAYEQYF
16,TRBJ2-1,TRBV10-3,CAISPSGPSSYNEQFF
17,TRBJ2-1,TRBV18,CASSPTRLAGSYNEQFF
15,TRBJ2-5,TRBV30,CAWSVGSGLGETQYF
18,TRBJ1-2,TRBV4-1,CASSHIIRDRGLAGGYTF
15,TRBJ2-7,TRBV7-9,CASSPSPLGGGEQYF
15,TRBJ1-2,TRBV21-1,CASSSVKGHKYGYTF
15,TRBJ2-7,TRBV11-2,CASSLFRFPPYEQYF
15,TRBJ1-5,TRBV6-1,CASSELGTSGQPQHF
13,TRBJ1-1,TRBV9,CASSETSNTEAFF